This T cell receptor beta chain came from a study of T cell responses to AZD1222 COVID-19 vaccine. Trimming took off 3 bases at V and 1 base at J, with 9 bases between the two ends. Germline-derived CDR1 and CDR2 are SGHAT and FQNNGV. The CDR3 has 14 residues. The table came from immunoSEQ multiplex PCR; TCRdb's copy has only in-frame clones and leaves some out. The sample yields approximately 56,000 clones, approximately 85% seen once. V gene TRBV11-2 combines with J gene TRBJ1-1; D is uncertain. The sequence derives from an adult in good health. Sequences were derived from peripheral blood, sampled on day 0 of AZD1222 vaccination. CDR3 bases: TGTGCCAGCAGCTTTGGGGTCAAGAACACTGAAGCTTTCTTT. Translating gives CASSFGVKNTEAFF.